One TCR beta chain is described in this entry. The antigen remains unidentified. This CDR3 is missing its conserved last phenylalanine or tryptophan, likely due to a read error. Donors likely had unrecorded immune exposures despite being nominally healthy when sampled. The sample belongs to a study of cytomegalovirus exposure and HLA in healthy donors. Study-wide findings and caveats: A missense variant in DCLRE1C was later tied to TCR beta V- and J-gene trimming. The presence/absence work took it that sequencing depth was about the same across donors.

60 Vbeta and 13 Jbeta primers were used in PCR. Profiling relied on immunoSEQ multiplex PCR, and the TCRdb table lists in-frame clones only, not all of them. The sample records 130,000 to 150,000 clones, 65% to 85% being singletons. The source of this sequence is a woman aged 40 to 49 in good health and CMV-seropositive. Sequencing used PBMCs.

The CDR3 protein is CASSLDGVNDYGYTL. The DNA of the CDR3 is TGTGCCAGCAGCTTAGATGGGGTAAACGACTATGGCTACACCCTC. This chain uses TRBV11-3 with TRBJ1-2; D gene ambiguous. The V end lost 0 bases, the J end lost 3 bases, and 11 bases lay between the germline ends. The CDR3 spans 15 residues. Germline V gives CDR1 SGHNT, CDR2 YENEEA.